This entry lists 26 T cell receptor beta chains sequenced from one sample in a study of technical replicates of blood from a handful of donors (dated by TCRdb to 2016 to 2017). The method was the immunoSEQ multiplex PCR assay. Sourced from immuneACCESS, this table was stored by TCRdb with only in-frame sequences that have V and J called. A share of the clones is absent; for the studies checked, an unresolved V gene accounts for under half, and the remainder has no known explanation. This sample comprises 56,000 or so clones, 90% to 95% of them detected only once. The top ten constitute approximately 3.4% of the sample. The sample consisted of PBMCs. These receptors were obtained from a human donor in good health. Some clones in this sample may be carry-over from other donors' samples.

The CDR3 loop reads CASSSGQGRSYGYTF. The CDR3 region has the DNA TGTGCCAGCAGTTCAGGACAGGGGAGAAGCTATGGCTACACCTTC. This chain connects TRBV27 to TRBJ1-2; the match to TRBD1 covers 9 bases. Germline V CDR1 and CDR2: MNHEY, SMNVEV (reference sequence). After removal of 4 bases from V and 4 bases from J, the junction contained 7 bases not matched to a gene. There are 15 residues in the CDR3.

This chain connects TRBV29-1 to TRBJ1-2; D is unresolved. Trimming took off 4 bases at V and 8 bases at J, with 8 bases between the two ends. Germline loops: CDR1 SQVTM, CDR2 ANQGSEA. The CDR3 is made up of 10 amino acids. The CDR3 sequence is CSVGIEGYTF. DNA for the CDR3: TGCAGCGTTGGAATTGAGGGCTACACCTTC.

The chain joins TRBV9 to TRBJ1-6, with 7 positions matching TRBD1. The ends lost 3 bases at V and 7 bases at J; junction bases unmatched: 7. The CDR3 length is 15 residues. CDR1 is SGDLS and CDR2 is YYNGEE in the germline V gene. CDR3 nucleotide sequence: TGTGCCAGCAGCGGTACCGGGACAGCCAATTCACCCCTCCACTTT. This encodes CASSGTGTANSPLHF.

This clone occurred once. The gene calls are TRBV2 and TRBJ1-5; D ambiguous. Germline V lookup: CDR1 SNHLY, CDR2 FYNNEI. This CDR3 contains 12 residues. V dropped 6 bases and J dropped 11 bases, with 14 bases sitting between them. The CDR3 loop is CASRRTNGAQHF. The CDR3 region has the DNA TGTGCCAGCAGGCGAACGAATGGAGCCCAGCATTTT.

The J gene is TRBJ1-6, the V gene TRBV12-5; 7 bases are a match to TRBD1. Germline V gene sequence: CDR1 LGHNT, CDR2 FRNRAP. The CDR3 totals 15 residues. V was clipped by 5 bases and J by 4 bases; unmatched bases: 5. The CDR3 region has the DNA TGTGCTAGTGGTCCAGGACAGGAGTATAATTCACCCCTCCACTTT. Translated: CASGPGQEYNSPLHF.

This chain connects TRBV6-5 to TRBJ2-7, with 8 bases lining up with TRBD1. The CDR3 sequence is 14 residues long. From germline, CDR1 is MNHEY and CDR2 SVGAGI. V lost 4 bases to trimming and J lost 4 bases; unmatched junction nucleotides: 6. This CDR3 reads CASSWGQATYEQYF. CDR3 nucleotides: TGTGCCAGCAGTTGGGGACAGGCGACTTACGAGCAGTACTTC.

The chain combines TRBV18 with TRBJ1-1, with 8 bases aligning to TRBD1. Germline CDR1 and CDR2: KGHSH and LQKENI. The length of the CDR3 is 15 residues. J was trimmed by 4 bases and V by 4 bases; bases with no gene match: 8. This CDR3 reads CASSQTDREGTEAFF. CDR3 sequence (DNA): TGTGCCAGCTCACAAACGGACAGGGAGGGCACTGAAGCTTTCTTT.

The V and J genes are TRBV9 and TRBJ1-2, with TRBD1 as a possible D gene (6 bases). The V and J ends lost 4 bases and 8 bases respectively, with 18 bases between them. Germline lookup yields CDR1 SGDLS and CDR2 YYNGEE. The CDR3 totals 14 residues. CDR3 protein: CASSPNPAGDGYTF. The CDR3 nucleotides are TGTGCCAGCAGCCCCAACCCCGCAGGGGACGGCTACACCTTC.

This clone has a single count. The gene calls are TRBV7-9 and TRBJ2-7; weak D call: TRBD2 (6 bases). Trimming cost V 5 bases and J 1 base, with 27 bases left between them. This CDR3 region has 19 residues. Per the germline V gene, CDR1 is SEHNR and CDR2 is FQNEAQ (reference sequence). The chain's CDR3 is CASSKASGTGVDGSYEQYF. The CDR3 nucleotides are TGTGCCAGCAGCAAAGCCTCGGGCACGGGGGTTGATGGATCCTACGAGCAGTACTTC.

This clone was observed once. V and J are TRBV11-3 and TRBJ2-5; 12 bases align to TRBD1. The germline CDR1 and CDR2 sequences are SGHNT and YENEEA. CDR3 length equals 16 residues. With 5 bases clipped from V and 6 bases from J, the junction kept 10 bases outside the gene matches. The CDR3 region has the DNA TGTGCCAGCAGCACCGCGGGGACAGGGGGCATACAGACCCAGTACTTC. This translates into CASSTAGTGGIQTQYF. The full variable domain, its missing parts supplied by reference TRBV11-3 and TRBJ2-5, is EAGVVQSPRYKIIEKKQPVAFWCNPISGHNTLYWYLQNLGQGPELLIRYENEEAVDDSQLPKDRFSAERLKGVDSTLKIQPAELGDSAVYLCASSTAGTGGIQTQYFGPGTRLLVL.

The CDR3 region is CASSLPRTSGAETQYF. In DNA, the CDR3 is TGTGCCAGCAGCTTACCTAGGACTAGCGGGGCGGAGACCCAGTACTTC. The V and J genes are TRBV7-8 and TRBJ2-5; 12 bases agree with TRBD2. CDR1 is SGHVS and CDR2 is FQNEAQ in the germline V gene. The V gene end was trimmed by 2 bases and the J gene end by 5 bases; junction bases not matched to a gene: 6. The CDR3 extends over 16 amino acids. Full variable domain (rest looked up from reference TRBV7-8 and TRBJ2-5): GAGVSQSPRYKVAKRGQDVALRCDPISGHVSLFWYQQALGQGPEFLTYFQNEAQLDKSGLPSDRFFAERPEGSVSTLKIQRTQQEDSAVYLCASSLPRTSGAETQYFGPGTRLLVL.

This chain uses TRBV18 with TRBJ2-4, with a tentative D call TRBD1 (5 bases). CDR1 and CDR2 (germline): KGHSH, LQKENI. The germline V and J ends were trimmed by 2 bases and 0 bases, with 14 bases remaining between them. The CDR3 runs to 17 residues. The CDR3 loop reads CASSPSPPGLAKNIQYF. In DNA, the CDR3 is TGTGCCAGCTCACCATCCCCTCCAGGGCTAGCCAAAAACATTCAGTACTTC.

The chain couples TRBV2 to TRBJ1-5; 9 nucleotides line up with TRBD1. There are 13 residues in the CDR3. The ends lost 3 bases at V and 7 bases at J; junction bases unmatched: 1. Germline CDR1 and CDR2: SNHLY and FYNNEI. The CDR3 nucleotides read TGTGCCAGCAGTGAGACAGGGGGACAGCCCCAGCATTTT. Residues: CASSETGGQPQHF.

The CDR3 is CASSRQGSEAFF. In DNA, the CDR3 is TGTGCCAGCTCCCGACAGGGTTCTGAAGCTTTCTTT. This chain uses TRBV18 with TRBJ1-1, with TRBD1 identical over 7 bases. V lost 6 bases and J lost 6; bases outside the gene matches: 4. CDR3 length: 12 amino acids. Per germline, CDR1 KGHSH and CDR2 LQKENI. Using reference TRBV18 and TRBJ1-1 for the parts outside the CDR3, the full variable domain is NAGVMQNPRHLVRRRGQEARLRCSPMKGHSHVYWYRQLPEEGLKFMVYLQKENIIDESGMPKERFSAEFPKEGPSILRIQQVVRGDSAAYFCASSRQGSEAFFGQGTRLTVV.

The rearrangement uses TRBV7-9 and TRBJ2-5; TRBD2 agrees at 8 bases. CDR3 length: 15 amino acids. CDR1 SEHNR and CDR2 FQNEAQ come from the germline V gene (reference sequence). V gave up 5 bases and J gave up 5 bases; unmatched junction bases: 10. The CDR3 sequence: CASSPLAGSGETQYF. The CDR3 DNA follows: TGTGCCAGCAGCCCTCTAGCGGGTTCGGGGGAGACCCAGTACTTC.

The gene calls are TRBV7-3 and TRBJ2-1; D is uncertain. The CDR3 covers 12 residues. Deletions cut 3 bases from V and 7 bases from J, with 7 bases between. Per germline, CDR1 SGHTA and CDR2 FQGTGA. CDR3 nucleotides: TGTGCCAGCAGCTTCAGCGCAAATGAGCAGTTCTTC. Its translation is CASSFSANEQFF.

This clone came up a few times. The chain employs TRBV14 and TRBJ2-2; D call uncertain. The CDR3 totals 13 residues. Between the trimmed V and J ends, which lost 2 bases and 6 bases, there was a span of 7 bases. Germline V gene sequence: CDR1 SGHDN, CDR2 FVKESK. CDR3 DNA sequence: TGTGCCAGCAGCCAACAGAGCGCCGGGGAGCTGTTTTTT. As protein: CASSQQSAGELFF.

The V gene is TRBV5-8, the J gene TRBJ1-2, with TRBD1 as a possible D gene (6 bases). There are 14 residues in the CDR3. Germline V lookup: CDR1 SGHTS, CDR2 YDEGEE. V was pared by 2 bases and J by 2 bases, with 10 bases between. CDR3 region: CASSFQTGNYGYTF. The CDR3 region has the DNA TGTGCCAGCAGCTTCCAGACAGGCAACTATGGCTACACCTTC.

The chain joins TRBV5-4 to TRBJ2-1; the match to TRBD2 covers 15 bases. Per germline, CDR1 SGHNT and CDR2 YYREEE (reference sequence). The V segment lost 4 bases and the J segment 1 base; nucleotides outside the gene matches: 3. The CDR3 spans 17 residues. The CDR3 reads CASSKGLAGGSYNEQFF. The CDR3 coding sequence is TGTGCCAGCAGCAAGGGACTAGCGGGAGGATCCTACAATGAGCAGTTCTTC.

The chain couples TRBV6-6 to TRBJ1-6; 8 bases map to TRBD1. The CDR3 is 12 amino acids. The junction had 3 bases not matched to a gene; V was cut back by 6 bases and J by 11 bases. From germline, CDR1 is MNHNY and CDR2 SVGAGI (reference sequence). The CDR3 loop reads CASRTGGTPLHF. CDR3 bases: TGTGCCAGCAGAACAGGGGGTACACCCCTCCACTTT.

This clone was detected once. The chain couples TRBV28 to TRBJ1-2; D is unresolved. Per the germline V gene, CDR1 is MDHEN and CDR2 is SYDVKM. The CDR3 totals 15 residues. With 6 bases removed from V and 3 bases from J, the gap between germline ends came to 17 bases. As DNA, the CDR3 is TGTGCCAGCAGCTCCACCCCCGGCGGTCACTATGGCTACACCTTC. This translates into CASSSTPGGHYGYTF.

The chain has TRBV14 and TRBJ1-6, with D unclear. Trimming left V 1 base short and J 0 bases short, with 7 bases between. Germline assignment: CDR1 SGHDN and CDR2 FVKESK. The CDR3 consists of 16 residues. The CDR3 loop is CASSQVSSSYNSPLHF. The CDR3 bases are TGTGCCAGCAGCCAAGTTTCTAGCTCCTATAATTCACCCCTCCACTTT.

The chain has TRBV15 and TRBJ2-2; 10 positions match TRBD2. After removal of 1 base from V and 1 base from J, the junction contained 0 bases not matched to a gene. The CDR3 has 16 residues. Germline V lookup: CDR1 LNHNV, CDR2 YYDKDF (reference sequence). CDR3 nucleotide sequence: TGTGCCACCAGCAGAGGGACTAGCGGGAACACCGGGGAGCTGTTTTTT. This codes for CATSRGTSGNTGELFF. The whole variable domain, remainder taken from reference TRBV15 and TRBJ2-2, is DAMVIQNPRYQVTQFGKPVTLSCSQTLNHNVMYWYQQKSSQAPKLLFHYYDKDFNNEADTPDNFQSRRPNTSFCFLDIRSPGLGDTAMYLCATSRGTSGNTGELFFGEGSRLTVL.

CDR3 bases: TGTGCCAGCAGCCCTCCGGGACAGATTAACTATGGCTACACCTTC. Encoded protein: CASSPPGQINYGYTF. The rearrangement joins TRBV14 to TRBJ1-2, with 7 bases lining up with TRBD1. The germline CDR1 and CDR2 sequences are SGHDN and FVKESK. CDR3 size: 15 residues. V was pared by 4 bases and J by 1 base, with 6 bases of the junction left unmatched.

The chain links TRBV7-9 to TRBJ2-2, with 10 bases matching TRBD1. Germline assignment: CDR1 SEHNR and CDR2 FQNEAQ (reference sequence). The CDR3 is 13 residues long. With 9 bases clipped from V and 3 bases from J, the junction kept 1 base outside the gene matches. The CDR3 is CASGQGDTGELFF. For the CDR3, the DNA is TGTGCCAGTGGACAGGGGGACACCGGGGAGCTGTTTTTT.

In DNA, the CDR3 is TGTGCCAGCAGCGACAGGACAGCAACTAATGAAAAACTGTTTTTT. It specifies CASSDRTATNEKLFF. This sequence joins TRBV6-6 and TRBJ1-4; weak D call: TRBD1 (6 bases). V shed 6 bases and J shed 0 bases, with 11 bases lying between them. The CDR3 has 15 residues. Looked up from germline, CDR1 is MNHNY and CDR2 is SVGAGI (reference sequence).